Listed here is a single TCR beta chain. This specimen belongs to a study of T cells in Graves' hyperthyroidism and ophthalmopathy. In the study overall: Peripheral blood was taken when the disease was first diagnosed, before any treatment began.

J was trimmed by 0 bases and V by 4 bases; bases with no gene match: 10. The germline V gene has CDR1 SGHKS and CDR2 YYEKEE (reference sequence). The CDR3 has 16 amino acids. There were TCR beta CDR3 regions amplified from RNA transcripts. HTBI primers were the set used in a first-round RT-PCR of the TCR CDR3. MiXCR, applied by TCRdb to the multiplex PCR reads, yields one record per CDR3 protein. This table holds some 420,000 distinct CDR3 sequences, about an eighth found once. PBMCs stemmed from 10 ml fresh peripheral blood. The chain is built from TRBV5-5 and TRBJ2-7; TRBD1 aligns across 7 bases. The sequence was collected from a woman in her late teens or twenties with Graves' hyperthyroidism. The sequencing sample was made of blood. The CDR3 sequence is CASSHSTGKSSYEQYF. CDR3 bases: TGTGCCAGCAGCCACTCGACAGGGAAGAGCTCCTACGAGCAGTACTTC.